Each of the 14 T cell receptor beta chains below was sequenced from the same sample in a study of control samples from healthy donors and cancer patients. TCRdb's table, derived via immunoSEQ multiplex PCR, lists solely in-frame clones and lacks some. The sample has tens of thousands of clones; approximately 84% are singletons. The sample consisted of PBMCs. All receptors derive from a man between 65 and 85 years old with lung cancer.

This clone was seen only a few times. V gene TRBV2 combines with J gene TRBJ2-7; tentative D call: TRBD1 (6 bases). Germline CDR1 and CDR2: SNHLY and FYNNEI. CDR3 length: 13 residues. The V end was cut by 6 bases, the J end by 3 bases, with 12 bases between. The CDR3, as DNA: TGTGCCAGCAGCGGGGCAGGGGACTACGAGCAGTACTTC. It codes for CASSGAGDYEQYF. The variable domain in full, with the rest retrieved from reference TRBV2 and TRBJ2-7, is EPEVTQTPSHQVTQMGQEVILRCVPISNHLYFYWYRQILGQKVEFLVSFYNNEISEKSEIFDDQFSVERPDGSNFTLKIRSTKLEDSAMYFCASSGAGDYEQYFGPGTRLTVT.

The rearrangement links TRBV12-2 to TRBJ2-5; the table's D call, TRBD2, was not checked against the DNA. TRBV12-2 is tagged as a pseudogene. The CDR3 covers 11 residues. The CDR3 DNA sequence: TGTGCAAGTCGCTTTCTGGAGACCCAGTACTTC. It encodes CASRFLETQYF.

As DNA, the CDR3 is TGTGCCACCAGTGATTCTGGGACTCGGCGGGGGTATGGCTACACCTTC. Translating gives CATSDSGTRRGYGYTF. The rearrangement uses TRBV24-1 and TRBJ1-2; D is possibly TRBD1 (5 bases). Trimming pared 2 bases from V and 5 bases from J, leaving 17 bases between. CDR1 is KGHDR and CDR2 is SFDVKD in the germline V gene. CDR3 length: 16 amino acids.

The rearrangement links TRBV7-8 to TRBJ1-2; perhaps TRBD1 as D (5 bases). With 5 bases removed from V and 4 bases from J, the gap between germline ends came to 11 bases. Germline V lookup: CDR1 SGHVS, CDR2 FQNEAQ. This CDR3 spans 13 amino acids. The CDR3 coding sequence is TGTGCCAGCAGCACCGGACAAGCCTATGGCTACACCTTC. Encoded protein: CASSTGQAYGYTF.

This rearrangement joins TRBV11-1 to TRBJ1-6; D ambiguous. The CDR3 sequence is 12 residues long. In germline, CDR1 is SGHAT, CDR2 FQDESV (reference sequence). V was trimmed by 5 bases and J by 11 bases, leaving 10 bases between them. As DNA, the CDR3 is TGTGCCAGCAGCCTTGACAAGACACCCCTCCACTTT. This codes for CASSLDKTPLHF.

The chain links TRBV28 to TRBJ2-1; no clear D gene. Trimming stripped 3 bases from V and 8 bases from J, with 20 bases between. Per the germline V gene, CDR1 is MDHEN and CDR2 is SYDVKM. The CDR3 is 16 amino acids. CDR3 loop: CASSFAVGTAGHEQFF. CDR3 coding DNA: TGTGCCAGCAGTTTTGCCGTTGGCACGGCTGGGCATGAGCAGTTCTTC.

The V call is TRBV30, the J call TRBJ1-2, with 8 bases aligning to TRBD1. The V gene end was trimmed by 1 base and the J gene end by 3 bases; junction bases not matched to a gene: 7. The CDR3 contains 15 residues. Germline CDR1 is GTSNPN and CDR2 is SVGIG (reference sequence). CDR3 region: CAWSGALTGDYGYTF. CDR3 in DNA: TGTGCCTGGAGTGGAGCCCTGACAGGGGACTATGGCTACACCTTC.

The V call is TRBV3-1 (or the pseudogene TRBV3-2), the J call TRBJ1-5; the D is unclear. This CDR3 is built from 13 residues. V was trimmed by 1 base and J by 3 bases, leaving 4 bases between them. Germline CDR1 and CDR2: LGHDT and YNNKEL (reference sequence). CDR3 region: CASSQGPNQPQHF. For the CDR3, the DNA is TGTGCCAGCAGCCAAGGCCCCAATCAGCCCCAGCATTTT.

The chain combines TRBV9 with TRBJ1-3, with 7 bases identical to TRBD1. The CDR3 loop spans 20 amino acids. The junction had 15 bases not matched to a gene; V was cut back by 0 bases and J by 0 bases. Germline assignment: CDR1 SGDLS and CDR2 YYNGEE. The CDR3 bases are TGTGCCAGCAGCGTAGGGCCCAATCTTGGACAGGCGAGCTCTGGAAACACCATATATTTT. Amino acids: CASSVGPNLGQASSGNTIYF.

This clone has only one observation. The chain is built from TRBV6-2 or TRBV6-3 and TRBJ1-5; 10 bases map to TRBD1. The germline gives CDR1 MNHEY, CDR2 SVGEGT. The CDR3 spans 14 residues. V dropped 3 bases and J dropped 8; count of bases not matched to a gene: 4. CDR3 bases: TGTGCCAGCAGTTATCCCGGGACAGGGGAGCCCCAGCATTTT. Its protein is CASSYPGTGEPQHF.

In this sample, this clone turned up once. V gene TRBV21-1 combines with J gene TRBJ2-1; TRBD1 was called by the table and not checked on the DNA. TRBV21-1 constitutes a pseudogene. This CDR3 comprises 14 residues. DNA for the CDR3: TGTGCCAGCAGCTCACAGGGGGGAAACAATGAGCAGTTCTTC. It encodes CASSSQGGNNEQFF.

The chain couples TRBV6-6 to TRBJ2-7; no firm D call. This CDR3 comprises 13 residues. Germline V gene lookup returns CDR1 MNHNY and CDR2 SVGAGI (reference sequence). Trimming stripped 2 bases from V and 6 bases from J, with 11 bases between. The CDR3 nucleotides read TGTGCCAGCAGTTACGTCGAGCTCTCCGAGCAGTACTTC. Its protein is CASSYVELSEQYF.

The genes are TRBV3-1 (or the pseudogene TRBV3-2) and TRBJ1-5; TRBD1 agrees at 8 bases. Germline V lookup: CDR1 LGHDT, CDR2 YNNKEL (reference sequence). The length of the CDR3 is 22 residues. Germline trimming cut 1 base from V and 1 base from J; bases unmatched to any gene: 21. CDR3 sequence: CASSQGPCSSTGADRSNQPQHF. The CDR3 DNA is TGTGCCAGCAGCCAAGGACCCTGCTCATCGACAGGGGCTGATCGGAGCAATCAGCCCCAGCATTTT.

V usage is TRBV6-5 and J usage is TRBJ2-6, with 7 bases fitting TRBD1. The V gene's germline CDR1 is MNHEY and CDR2 SVGAGI. V lost 0 bases, J lost 3 bases, and 2 bases stayed unmatched. The CDR3 contains 16 residues. CDR3 residues: CASSYSDRVGANVLTF. The CDR3 nucleotides read TGTGCCAGCAGTTACTCCGACAGGGTTGGGGCCAACGTCCTGACTTTC.